This T cell receptor (beta chain) was captured by sequencing in a study of blood T cell repertoires in COVID-19. Sequenced by immunoSEQ multiplex PCR; TCRdb stores in-frame clones only, minus some. The sample has a few hundred thousand clones, approximately 91% seen once; the top ten hold 0.75% to 1%. This clone was found once. The recovered donors of Cohort 3 showed two negative PCRs, clearance, or symptom resolution. The length of the CDR3 is 14 residues. Trimming shortened V by 0 bases and J by 6 bases, and 8 bases separated the two germline ends. From germline, CDR1 is MNHEY and CDR2 SMNVEV (reference sequence).

The chain is built from TRBV27 and TRBJ2-2, with a tentative D call TRBD1 (5 bases). The sequence was collected from a woman between 25 and 40 years old who had recovered from COVID-19. The sequencing sample was made of PBMCs or T cells enriched from blood (not recorded which). CDR3 amino acids: CASSLSRGSGELFF. CDR3 nucleotide sequence: TGTGCCAGCAGTTTATCAAGGGGATCCGGGGAGCTGTTTTTT.